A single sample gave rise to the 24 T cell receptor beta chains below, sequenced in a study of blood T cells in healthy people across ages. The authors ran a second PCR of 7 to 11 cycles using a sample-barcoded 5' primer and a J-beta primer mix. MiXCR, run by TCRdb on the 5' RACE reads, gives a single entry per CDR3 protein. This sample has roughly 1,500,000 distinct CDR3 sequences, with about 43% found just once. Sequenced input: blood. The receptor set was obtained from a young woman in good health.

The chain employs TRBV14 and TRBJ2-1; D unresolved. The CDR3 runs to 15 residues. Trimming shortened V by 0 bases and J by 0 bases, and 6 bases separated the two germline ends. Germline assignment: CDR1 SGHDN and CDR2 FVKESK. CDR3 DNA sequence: TGTGCCAGCAGCCAAGAACAGAGCTCCTACAATGAGCAGTTCTTC. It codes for CASSQEQSSYNEQFF.

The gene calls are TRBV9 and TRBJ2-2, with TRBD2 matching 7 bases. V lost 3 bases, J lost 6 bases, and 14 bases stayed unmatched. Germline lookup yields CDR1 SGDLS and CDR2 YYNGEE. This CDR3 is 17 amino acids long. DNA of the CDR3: TGTGCCAGCAGCGCCTCATGGGGCGGGAGTAGAGCCGGGGAGCTGTTTTTT. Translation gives CASSASWGGSRAGELFF.

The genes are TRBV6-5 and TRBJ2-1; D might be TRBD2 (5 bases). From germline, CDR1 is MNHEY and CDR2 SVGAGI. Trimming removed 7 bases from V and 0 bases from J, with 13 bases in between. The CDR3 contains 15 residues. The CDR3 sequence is CASKGSQNSYNEQFF. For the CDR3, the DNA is TGTGCCAGCAAAGGGAGTCAAAACTCCTACAATGAGCAGTTCTTC.

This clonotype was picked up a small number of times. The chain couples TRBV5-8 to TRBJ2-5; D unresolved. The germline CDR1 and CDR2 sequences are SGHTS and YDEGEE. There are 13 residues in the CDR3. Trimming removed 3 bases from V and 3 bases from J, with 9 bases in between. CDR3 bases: TGTGCCAGCAGCTGGCCAGGAGAAGAGACCCAGTACTTC. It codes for CASSWPGEETQYF. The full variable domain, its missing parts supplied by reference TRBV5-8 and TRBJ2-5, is EAGVTQSPTHLIKTRGQQATLRCSPISGHTSVYWYQQALGLGLQFLLWYDEGEERNRGNFPPRFSGRQFPNYSSELNVNALELEDSALYLCASSWPGEETQYFGPGTRLLVL.

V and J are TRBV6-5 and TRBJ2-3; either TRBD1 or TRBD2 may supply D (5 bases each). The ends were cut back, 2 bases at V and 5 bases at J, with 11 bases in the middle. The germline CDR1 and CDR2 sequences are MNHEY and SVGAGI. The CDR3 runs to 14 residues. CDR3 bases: TGTGCCAGCAGTTACCGAGGGGCGGGAGATACGCAGTATTTT. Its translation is CASSYRGAGDTQYF.

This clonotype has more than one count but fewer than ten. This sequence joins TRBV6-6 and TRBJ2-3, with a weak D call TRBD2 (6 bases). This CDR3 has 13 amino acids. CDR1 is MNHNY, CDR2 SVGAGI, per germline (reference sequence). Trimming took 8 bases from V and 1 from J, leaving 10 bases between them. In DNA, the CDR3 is TGTGCCAGCCACGCTAGCGGCACAGATACGCAGTATTTT. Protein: CASHASGTDTQYF.

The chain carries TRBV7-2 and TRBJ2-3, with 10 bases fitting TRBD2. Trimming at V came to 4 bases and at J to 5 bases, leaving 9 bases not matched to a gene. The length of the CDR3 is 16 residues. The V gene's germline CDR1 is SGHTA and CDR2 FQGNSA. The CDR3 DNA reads TGTGCCAGCAGCTCTCTAGCGGGAGTCCCGATAGATACGCAGTATTTT. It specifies CASSSLAGVPIDTQYF.

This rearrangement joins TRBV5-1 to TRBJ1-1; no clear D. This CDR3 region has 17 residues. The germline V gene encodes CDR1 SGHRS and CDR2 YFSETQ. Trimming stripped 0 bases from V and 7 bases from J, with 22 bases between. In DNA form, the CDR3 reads TGCGCCAGCAGCTTGGAGGTCGGCGGCAGAGCACGGGGTGAAGCTTTCTTT. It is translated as CASSLEVGGRARGEAFF. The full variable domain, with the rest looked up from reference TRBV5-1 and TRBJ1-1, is KAGVTQTPRYLIKTRGQQVTLSCSPISGHRSVSWYQQTPGQGLQFLFEYFSETQRNKGNFPGRFSGRQFSNSRSEMNVSTLELGDSALYLCASSLEVGGRARGEAFFGQGTRLTVV.

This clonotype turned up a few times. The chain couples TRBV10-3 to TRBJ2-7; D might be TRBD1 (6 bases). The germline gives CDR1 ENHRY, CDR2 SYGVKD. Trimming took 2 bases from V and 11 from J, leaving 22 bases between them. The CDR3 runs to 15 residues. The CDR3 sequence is CAISEPQGKGTLKYF. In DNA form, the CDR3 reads TGTGCCATCAGTGAGCCCCAGGGGAAGGGGACGTTAAAGTACTTC.

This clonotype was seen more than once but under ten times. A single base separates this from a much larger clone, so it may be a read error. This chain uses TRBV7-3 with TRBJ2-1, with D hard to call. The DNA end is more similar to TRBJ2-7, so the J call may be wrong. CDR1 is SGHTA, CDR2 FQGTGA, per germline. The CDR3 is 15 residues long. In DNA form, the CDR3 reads TGTGCCAGCAGCCCAGGAGTTGCAAACTACAATGAGCAGTACTTC. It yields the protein CASSPGVANYNEQYF.

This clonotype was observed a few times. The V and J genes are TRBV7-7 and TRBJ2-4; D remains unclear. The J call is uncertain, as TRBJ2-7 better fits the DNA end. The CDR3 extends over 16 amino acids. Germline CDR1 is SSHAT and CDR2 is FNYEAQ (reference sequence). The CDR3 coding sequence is TGTGCCAGCAGCTTAGCGCCTGCACCAATGCCACACGAGCAGTACTTC. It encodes CASSLAPAPMPHEQYF.

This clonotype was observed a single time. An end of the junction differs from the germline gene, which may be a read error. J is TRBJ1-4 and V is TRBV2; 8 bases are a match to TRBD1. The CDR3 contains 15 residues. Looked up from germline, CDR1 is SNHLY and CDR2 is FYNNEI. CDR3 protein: CASGDRGATNEKLFF. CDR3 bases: TGTGCCAGCGGTGACAGGGGTGCAACTAATGAAAAACTGTTTTTT.

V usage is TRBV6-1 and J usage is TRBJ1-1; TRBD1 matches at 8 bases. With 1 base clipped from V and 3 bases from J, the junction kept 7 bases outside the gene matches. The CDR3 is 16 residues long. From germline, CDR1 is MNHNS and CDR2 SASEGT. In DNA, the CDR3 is TGTGCCAGCAGTGAAGGGGGGGACAGGCGGGACACTGAAGCTTTCTTT. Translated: CASSEGGDRRDTEAFF.

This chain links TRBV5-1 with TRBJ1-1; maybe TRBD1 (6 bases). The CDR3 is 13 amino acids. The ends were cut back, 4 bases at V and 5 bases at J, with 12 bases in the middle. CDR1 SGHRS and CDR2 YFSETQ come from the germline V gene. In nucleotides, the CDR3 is TGCGCCAGCAGCATACAGGGTAGGACTGAAGCTTTCTTT. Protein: CASSIQGRTEAFF.

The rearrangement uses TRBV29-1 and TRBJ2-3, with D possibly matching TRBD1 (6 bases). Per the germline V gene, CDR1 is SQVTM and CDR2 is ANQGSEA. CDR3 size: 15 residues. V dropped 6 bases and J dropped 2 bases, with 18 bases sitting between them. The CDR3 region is CSVLPGTLFTDTQYF. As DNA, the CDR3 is TGCAGCGTCCTCCCAGGGACATTATTCACAGATACGCAGTATTTT.

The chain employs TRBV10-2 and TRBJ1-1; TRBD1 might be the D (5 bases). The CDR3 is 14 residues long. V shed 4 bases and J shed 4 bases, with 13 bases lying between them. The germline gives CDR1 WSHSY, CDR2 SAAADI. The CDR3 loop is CASSAEFGGTEAFF. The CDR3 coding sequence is TGCGCCAGCAGTGCGGAGTTTGGGGGCACTGAAGCTTTCTTT.

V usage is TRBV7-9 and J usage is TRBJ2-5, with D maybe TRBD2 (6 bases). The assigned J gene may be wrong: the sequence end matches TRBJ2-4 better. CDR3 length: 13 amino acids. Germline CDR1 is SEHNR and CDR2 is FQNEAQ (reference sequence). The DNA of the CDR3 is TGTGCCAGCAGCGCCGGGGGCAAAAACATTCAGTACTTC. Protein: CASSAGGKNIQYF.

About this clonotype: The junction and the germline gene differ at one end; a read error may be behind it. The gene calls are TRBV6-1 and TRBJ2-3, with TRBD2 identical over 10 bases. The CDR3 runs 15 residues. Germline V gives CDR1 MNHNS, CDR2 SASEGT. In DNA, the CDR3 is TGTGCCAACAGTTTTAGCGGGGGGCCACCAGATACGCAGTATTTT. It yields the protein CANSFSGGPPDTQYF.

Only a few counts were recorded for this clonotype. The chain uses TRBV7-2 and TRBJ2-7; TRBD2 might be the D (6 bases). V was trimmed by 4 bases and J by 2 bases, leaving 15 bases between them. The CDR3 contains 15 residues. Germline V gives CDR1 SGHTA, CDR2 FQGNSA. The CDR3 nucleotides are TGTGCCAGCAGCTCCCCGGGCGGGACCCCCTACGAGCAGTACTTC. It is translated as CASSSPGGTPYEQYF.

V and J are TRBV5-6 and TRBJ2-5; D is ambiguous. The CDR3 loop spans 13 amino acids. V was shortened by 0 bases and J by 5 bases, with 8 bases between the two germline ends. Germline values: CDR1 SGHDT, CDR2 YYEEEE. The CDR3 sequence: CASSLVAEETQYF. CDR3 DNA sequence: TGTGCCAGCAGCTTGGTTGCGGAGGAGACCCAGTACTTC.

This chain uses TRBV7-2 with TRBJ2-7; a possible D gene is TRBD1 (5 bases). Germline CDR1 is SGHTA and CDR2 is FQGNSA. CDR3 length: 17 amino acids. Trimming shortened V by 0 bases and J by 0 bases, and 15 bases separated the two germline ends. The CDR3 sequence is CASSLAGVTGASYEQYF. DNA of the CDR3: TGTGCCAGCAGCTTAGCAGGGGTTACGGGCGCCTCCTACGAGCAGTACTTC.

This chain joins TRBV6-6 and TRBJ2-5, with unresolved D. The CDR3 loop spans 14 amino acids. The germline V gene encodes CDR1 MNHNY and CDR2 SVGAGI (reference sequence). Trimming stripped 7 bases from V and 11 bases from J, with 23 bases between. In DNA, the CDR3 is TGTGCCAGCACCGACCTGCCCTCTGCCAATGAGCAGTACTTC. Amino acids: CASTDLPSANEQYF.

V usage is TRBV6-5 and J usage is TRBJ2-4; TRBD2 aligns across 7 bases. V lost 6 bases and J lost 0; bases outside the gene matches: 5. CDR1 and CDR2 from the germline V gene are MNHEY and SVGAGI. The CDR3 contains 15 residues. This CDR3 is CASSSSGVAKNIQYF. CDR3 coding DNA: TGTGCCAGCAGCTCCAGCGGGGTAGCCAAAAACATTCAGTACTTC.

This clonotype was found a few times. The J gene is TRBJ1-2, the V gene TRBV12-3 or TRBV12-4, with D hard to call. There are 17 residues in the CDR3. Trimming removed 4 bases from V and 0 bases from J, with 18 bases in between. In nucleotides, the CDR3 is TGTGCCAGCAGTTCCTCAAGGACCCCTAGCCCTAACTATGGCTACACCTTC. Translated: CASSSSRTPSPNYGYTF.